This T cell receptor (beta chain) derives from a study of T cells in Graves' hyperthyroidism and ophthalmopathy. The TCR beta CDR3 regions underwent amplification using RNA transcripts as the source. Using the HTBI primer set, a first-round RT-PCR was run on the TCR CDR3. One entry per CDR3 protein results from TCRdb running MiXCR on the multiplex PCR reads. The table shows around 520,000 distinct CDR3 sequences, with about 15% occurring only once. Stability of Graves' hyperthyroidism was defined as absent ophthalmopathy progression within 18 months. Uncontrolled infection, other autoimmune disease, pregnancy or lactation barred patients from enrollment. On this clonotype: Its target is not known. With a much larger clone just one base away, this may be a read error. This likely comes from a read error, as the CDR3 has no conserved phenylalanine or tryptophan at its end.

V was cut by 0 bases and J by 5 bases, with 18 bases left in between. Germline assignment: CDR1 SGHRS and CDR2 YFSETQ. The CDR3 is made up of 16 amino acids. Study outcomes and limitations: Blood shared most expanded thyroid clonotypes above 0.001.

The sequenced sample consisted of blood. This clonotype was sampled from a woman in her thirties or forties with Graves' hyperthyroidism. The chain uses TRBV5-1 and TRBJ2-7, with D maybe TRBD2 (6 bases). This chain's CDR3 is CASSLGTRERLHEQYL. The CDR3 DNA reads as TGCGCCAGCAGCTTGGGCACCCGGGAGAGGTTACACGAGCAGTACCTC.